This TCR beta chain is from a study of graft-versus-host responses after intestinal transplantation. Study details: Recipients uniformly received anti-thymocyte globulin induction, followed by tacrolimus and steroids for around 3 years. General study results and limits: Association was observed between peak circulating GvH clone levels and early post-transplant HvG declines. GvH clones were found in recipient marrow; some appeared first in ileum or blood. Graft-versus-host to host-versus-graft clonal ratios in allografts were high in patients with graft-donor T cell macrochimerism.

Comments on this clone: The target antigen is unknown.

The method was immunoSEQ multiplex PCR; TCRdb's version includes in-frame clones alone and lacks a portion of them. Of about 90,000 clones in the sample, 85% to 95% are singletons; the top ten hold 0.45% to 0.6%. The CDR3 extends over 12 amino acids. V was cut by 5 bases and J by 6 bases, with 8 bases left in between. CDR1 is MNHEY and CDR2 is SMNVEV in the germline V gene (reference sequence). The chain employs TRBV27 and TRBJ1-5; D remains ambiguous. Sequences were derived from unstimulated CD8+ T cells sorted from spleen or lymph node cells, sampled before intestinal transplant. This TCR was sampled from a human donor who received an intestinal transplant. The CDR3 loop reads CASSIIGQPQHF. Written as DNA, the CDR3 is TGTGCCAGCAGTATCATCGGTCAGCCCCAGCATTTT.